These T cell receptor beta chains were read from a single sample in a study of blood T cell repertoires in COVID-19. Libraries were prepared by immunoSEQ multiplex PCR; TCRdb keeps only in-frame clonotypes and omits some of them. The profile shows roughly 150,000 clones, around four fifths of them singletons. Sequenced sample: peripheral blood. These receptors all stem from a woman older than 75 with active or convalescent COVID-19. CDR3s include the opening cysteine and the closing phenylalanine or tryptophan. D genes are given only for firm matches. Where a row states a size, it is once, few, many or the class of an expanded clone; other rows omit it.

abundance	v_gene	j_gene	d_gene	CDR3aa	CDR3nt
once	TRBV6-5	TRBJ2-7	TRBD1	CASTPGTVSHEQYF	TGTGCCAGCACTCCCGGGACAGTCTCCCACGAGCAGTACTTC
.	TRBV10-3	TRBJ1-6	.	CATGGADSPLHF	TGTGCCACCGGCGGGGCCGATTCACCCCTCCACTTT
.	TRBV12-3/TRBV12-4	TRBJ1-2	.	CASSPGSYGYTF	TGTGCCAGCAGCCCCGGGAGCTATGGCTACACCTTC
.	TRBV19	TRBJ1-3	.	CASSTRRSTFSGNTIYF	TGTGCCAGTAGTACTCGCCGGTCCACCTTTTCGGGAAACACCATATATTTT
.	TRBV18	TRBJ2-1	TRBD2	CASSPRTSGGRELKQFF	TGTGCCAGCTCACCGAGGACTAGCGGGGGCCGGGAGCTAAAGCAGTTCTTC
few	TRBV5-4	TRBJ1-2	.	CASSLMDSHTYGYTF	TGTGCCAGCAGCTTGATGGACAGCCACACTTATGGCTACACCTTC
.	TRBV9	TRBJ2-5	TRBD2	CASSGRTSGGLETQYF	TGTGCCAGCAGCGGAAGGACTAGCGGGGGCCTAGAGACCCAGTACTTC
few	TRBV5-8	TRBJ1-2	TRBD1	CASRWTGTDYGYTF	TGTGCCAGCAGATGGACAGGGACGGACTATGGCTACACCTTC
.	TRBV5-8	TRBJ2-6	.	CASSLVYSGANVLTF	TGTGCCAGCAGCTTGGTATACTCTGGGGCCAACGTCCTGACTTTC
.	TRBV10-3	TRBJ2-2	.	CAISEAVTGTAGELFF	TGTGCCATCAGTGAAGCCGTAACAGGTACTGCCGGGGAGCTGTTTTTT
.	TRBV3-1/TRBV3-2	TRBJ1-2	.	CASSQEGGYGYTF	TGTGCCAGCAGCCAAGAGGGAGGGTATGGCTACACCTTC
.	TRBV2	TRBJ1-2	.	CASSVGSGGYGYTF	TGTGCCAGCAGTGTCGGGTCGGGTGGATATGGCTACACCTTC
.	TRBV30	TRBJ1-1	.	CAWRPGGRNTEAFF	TGTGCCTGGAGGCCGGGGGGCAGGAACACTGAAGCTTTCTTT
.	TRBV7-2	TRBJ2-3	.	CASSLATSPDTQYF	TGTGCCAGCAGCTTAGCCACTAGCCCAGATACGCAGTATTTT
once	TRBV7-9	TRBJ1-2	.	CASSFGGSDYGYTF	TGTGCCAGCAGCTTTGGAGGTAGTGACTATGGCTACACCTTC
.	TRBV3-1/TRBV3-2	TRBJ1-1	.	CASTVAGGATEAFF	TGTGCCAGCACCGTGGCCGGGGGGGCCACTGAAGCTTTCTTT
once	TRBV21-1	TRBJ1-1	.	CASSKVFQGRNGEAFF	TGTGCCAGCAGCAAAGTTTTTCAGGGGCGCAATGGTGAAGCTTTCTTT
.	TRBV4-3	TRBJ1-4	.	CASSRSGGGIEKLFF	TGCGCCAGCAGCCGGTCGGGGGGAGGTATTGAAAAACTGTTTTTT
once	TRBV7-8	TRBJ1-6	.	CASSLPGKDSPLHF	TGTGCCAGCAGTTTACCAGGGAAGGATTCACCCCTCCACTTT
.	TRBV5-6	TRBJ1-5	.	CASSLGAGGPQPQHF	TGTGCCAGCAGCTTGGGGGCTGGGGGCCCTCAGCCCCAGCATTTT
.	TRBV3-1/TRBV3-2	TRBJ1-4	.	CASRAREANEKLFF	TGTGCCAGCAGGGCCCGGGAGGCTAATGAAAAACTGTTTTTT
once	TRBV11-2	TRBJ1-2	.	CASSFRQGYTF	TGTGCCAGCAGCTTCCGACAGGGCTACACCTTC
.	TRBV12-3/TRBV12-4	TRBJ1-6	TRBD1	CASRWTGNSPLHF	TGTGCCAGCAGGTGGACAGGAAATTCACCCCTCCACTTT
few	TRBV5-6	TRBJ1-1	TRBD1	CASSWGDRVTTEAFF	TGTGCCAGCAGCTGGGGGGACAGGGTGACCACTGAAGCTTTCTTT
.	TRBV11-2	TRBJ2-7	TRBD2	CASSLRASGGSYEQYF	TGTGCCAGCAGCTTAAGGGCTAGCGGGGGCTCTTACGAGCAGTACTTC
.	TRBV7-2	TRBJ1-1	.	CASSLAGHINTEAFF	TGTGCCAGCAGCTTAGCGGGCCATATAAACACTGAAGCTTTCTTT
.	TRBV6-5	TRBJ1-3	TRBD1	CASSIQGTGNTIYF	TGTGCCAGCAGTATACAGGGGACGGGAAACACCATATATTTT
once	TRBV19	TRBJ1-2	.	CASNSGGLDGYTF	TGTGCCAGTAACTCGGGTGGATTGGATGGCTACACCTTC
.	TRBV12-3/TRBV12-4	TRBJ1-1	.	CASSLEGDTEAFF	TGTGCCAGCAGTTTAGAAGGGGACACTGAAGCTTTCTTT
.	TRBV2	TRBJ1-4	.	CASNYLSSNEKLFF	TGTGCCAGCAATTACCTCTCCAGTAATGAAAAACTGTTTTTT
.	TRBV7-3	TRBJ2-7	TRBD1	CASRQGGSSYEQYF	TGTGCCAGCCGACAGGGGGGGAGCTCCTACGAGCAGTACTTC
.	TRBV4-3	TRBJ2-1	TRBD1	CASSHQDRGPYNEQFF	TGCGCCAGCAGCCACCAGGACAGGGGGCCCTACAATGAGCAGTTCTTC
.	TRBV12-3/TRBV12-4	TRBJ1-1	.	CASSEDSEAFF	TGTGCCAGCAGTGAGGACAGTGAAGCTTTCTTT
once	TRBV7-9	TRBJ1-6	TRBD1	CASRFGQGDGSPLHF	TGTGCCAGCAGATTTGGACAGGGGGACGGGTCACCCCTCCACTTT
once	TRBV24-1	TRBJ1-1	.	CAINYRTRGEGCGTEAFF	TGTGCCATCAACTACAGGACAAGGGGGGAGGGATGCGGCACTGAAGCTTTCTTT
.	TRBV10-2	TRBJ2-7	TRBD1	CASKVDYTGVSYEQYF	TGCGCCAGCAAAGTTGATTATACAGGGGTCTCCTACGAGCAGTACTTC